The 4 T cell receptor beta chains presented below share a single source sample, sequenced in a study of blood T cell repertoires in COVID-19. Clones were read by immunoSEQ multiplex PCR, and TCRdb kept only the in-frame ones, dropping some. The data show about 86,000 clones, approximately 90% seen once. The sequenced sample was PBMCs or T cells enriched from blood (not recorded which). These TCRs come from a woman aged 50 to 65 with acute COVID-19.

The chain links TRBV7-9 to TRBJ2-1; the D is unclear. Germline V gives CDR1 SEHNR, CDR2 FQNEAQ (reference sequence). Trimming pared 5 bases from V and 3 bases from J, leaving 14 bases between. The CDR3 is 15 amino acids. For the CDR3, the DNA is TGTGCCAGCAGCGCGCCAGCCGAGGACTACAATGAGCAGTTCTTC. Translation: CASSAPAEDYNEQFF. Supplemented by reference TRBV7-9 and TRBJ2-1, the full variable domain reads DTGVSQNPRHKITKRGQNVTFRCDPISEHNRLYWYRQTLGQGPEFLTYFQNEAQLEKSRLLSDRFSAERPKGSFSTLEIQRTEQGDSAMYLCASSAPAEDYNEQFFGPGTRLTVL.

This rearrangement joins TRBV28 to TRBJ1-5; 10 nucleotides agree with TRBD1. The CDR3 is 14 amino acids. The trim removed 7 bases at V and 4 bases at J, leaving 4 bases unmatched. Per germline, CDR1 MDHEN and CDR2 SYDVKM. The chain's CDR3 is CASTSGQGNQPQHF. CDR3 DNA sequence: TGTGCCAGCACCTCGGGACAGGGGAATCAGCCCCAGCATTTT.

Only one count was recorded for this clone. The J gene is TRBJ2-7, the V gene TRBV7-6; D is perhaps TRBD1 (6 bases). V lost 5 bases, J lost 0 bases, and 14 bases lay in between. The germline gives CDR1 SGHVS, CDR2 FNYEAQ. The CDR3 loop spans 15 amino acids. As DNA, the CDR3 is TGTGCCAGCAGCCTGGACAGTTTTAGCTCCTACGAGCAGTACTTC. Its protein product is CASSLDSFSSYEQYF.

The J gene is TRBJ2-7, the V gene TRBV5-1, with TRBD1 identical over 9 bases. CDR3 length: 14 amino acids. Germline V gene data show CDR1 as SGHRS and CDR2 as YFSETQ. Germline trimming cut 4 bases from V and 5 bases from J; bases unmatched to any gene: 7. In nucleotides, the CDR3 is TGCGCCAGCAGCCCGACCACAGGGGGCCACGAGCAGTACTTC. This sequence encodes CASSPTTGGHEQYF.